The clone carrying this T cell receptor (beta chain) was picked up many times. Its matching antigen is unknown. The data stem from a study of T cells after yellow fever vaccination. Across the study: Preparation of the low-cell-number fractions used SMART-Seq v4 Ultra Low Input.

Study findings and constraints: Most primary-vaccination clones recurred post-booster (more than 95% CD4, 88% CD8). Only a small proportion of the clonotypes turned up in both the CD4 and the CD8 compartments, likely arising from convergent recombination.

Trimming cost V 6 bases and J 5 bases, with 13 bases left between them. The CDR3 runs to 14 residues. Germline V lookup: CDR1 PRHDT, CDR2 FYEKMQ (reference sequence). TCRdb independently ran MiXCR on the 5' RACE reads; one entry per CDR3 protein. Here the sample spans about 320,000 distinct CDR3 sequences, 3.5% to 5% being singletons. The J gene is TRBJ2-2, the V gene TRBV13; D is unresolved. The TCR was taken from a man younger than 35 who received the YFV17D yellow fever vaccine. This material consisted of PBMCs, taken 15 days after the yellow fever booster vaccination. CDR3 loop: CASRYTVQTGELFF. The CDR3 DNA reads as TGTGCCAGCAGATATACCGTACAGACCGGGGAGCTGTTTTTT. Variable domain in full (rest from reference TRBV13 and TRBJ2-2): AAGVIQSPRHLIKEKRETATLKCYPIPRHDTVYWYQQGPGQDPQFLISFYEKMQSDKGSIPDRFSAQQFSDYHSELNMSSLELGDSALYFCASRYTVQTGELFFGEGSRLTVL.